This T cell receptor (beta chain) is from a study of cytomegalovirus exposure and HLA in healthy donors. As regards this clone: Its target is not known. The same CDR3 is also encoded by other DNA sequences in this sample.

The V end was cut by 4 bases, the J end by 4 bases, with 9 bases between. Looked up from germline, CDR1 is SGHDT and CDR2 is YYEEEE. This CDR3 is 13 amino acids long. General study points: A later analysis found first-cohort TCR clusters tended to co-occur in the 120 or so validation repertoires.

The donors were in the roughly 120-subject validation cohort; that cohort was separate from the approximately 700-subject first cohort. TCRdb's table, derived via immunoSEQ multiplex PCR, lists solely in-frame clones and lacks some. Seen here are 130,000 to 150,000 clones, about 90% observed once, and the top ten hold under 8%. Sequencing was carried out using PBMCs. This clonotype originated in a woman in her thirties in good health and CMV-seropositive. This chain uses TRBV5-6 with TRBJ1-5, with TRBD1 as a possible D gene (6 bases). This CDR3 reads CASSLRGNQPQHF. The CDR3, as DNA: TGTGCCAGCAGCCTCAGGGGTAATCAGCCCCAGCATTTT.